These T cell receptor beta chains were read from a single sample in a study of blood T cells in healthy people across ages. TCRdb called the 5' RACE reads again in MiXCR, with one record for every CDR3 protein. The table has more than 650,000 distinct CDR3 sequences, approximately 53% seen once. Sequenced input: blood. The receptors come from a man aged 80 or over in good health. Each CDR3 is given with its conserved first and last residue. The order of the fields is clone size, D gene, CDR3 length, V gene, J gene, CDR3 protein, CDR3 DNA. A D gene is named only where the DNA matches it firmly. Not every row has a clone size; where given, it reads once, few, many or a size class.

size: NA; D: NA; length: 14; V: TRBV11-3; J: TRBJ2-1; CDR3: CASSLESGNNEQFF; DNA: TGTGCCAGCAGCTTGGAGAGCGGAAACAATGAGCAGTTCTTC
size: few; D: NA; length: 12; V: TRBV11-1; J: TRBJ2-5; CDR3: CASSRLDETQYF; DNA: TGTGCCAGCAGCCGCCTCGACGAGACCCAGTACTTC
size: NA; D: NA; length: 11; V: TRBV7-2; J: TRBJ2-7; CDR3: CASSLIFEQYF; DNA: TGTGCCAGCAGCCTTATTTTCGAGCAGTACTTC
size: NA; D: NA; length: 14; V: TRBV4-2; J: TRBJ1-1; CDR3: CASSQVLGAAEAFF; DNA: TGTGCCAGCAGCCAAGTACTGGGGGCTGCTGAAGCTTTCTTT
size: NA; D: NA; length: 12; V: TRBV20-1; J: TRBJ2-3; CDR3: CSATRRTNTQYF; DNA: TGCAGTGCTACCAGGCGCACGAATACGCAGTATTTT
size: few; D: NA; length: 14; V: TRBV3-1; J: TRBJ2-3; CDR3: CASSQRDSGRDAYF; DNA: TGTGCCAGCAGCCAGCGGGACAGCGGCAGAGACGCGTATTTT
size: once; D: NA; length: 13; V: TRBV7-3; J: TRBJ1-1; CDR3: CASSSIQVTEAFF; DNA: TGTGCCAGCAGCTCAATACAGGTCACTGAAGCTTTCTTT
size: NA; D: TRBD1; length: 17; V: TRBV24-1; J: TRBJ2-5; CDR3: CATSERRGQGGRETQYF; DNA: TGTGCCACCAGTGAGCGACGGGGACAGGGCGGACGAGAGACCCAGTACTTC
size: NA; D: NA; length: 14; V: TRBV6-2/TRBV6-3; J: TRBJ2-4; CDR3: CASRQSGTKNIQYF; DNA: TGTGCCAGCAGGCAATCCGGGACTAAAAACATTCAGTACTTC
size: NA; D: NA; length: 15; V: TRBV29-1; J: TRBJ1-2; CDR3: CSVEADRRLQYGYTF; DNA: TGCAGCGTTGAGGCCGACAGACGACTACAATATGGCTACACCTTC
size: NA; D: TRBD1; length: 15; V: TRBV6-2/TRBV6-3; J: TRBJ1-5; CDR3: CASRSDRGHDQPQHF; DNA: TGTGCCAGCAGGTCCGACAGGGGCCATGATCAGCCCCAGCATTTT
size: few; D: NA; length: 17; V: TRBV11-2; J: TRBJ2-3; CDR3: CASSPEAAGLRADTQYF; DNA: TGTGCCAGCAGTCCCGAGGCGGCGGGATTAAGAGCAGATACGCAGTATTTT
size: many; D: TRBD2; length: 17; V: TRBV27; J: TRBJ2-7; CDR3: CASSPGGAGGYSYEQYF; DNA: TGTGCCAGCAGTCCCGGGGGAGCGGGAGGTTACTCCTACGAGCAGTACTTC
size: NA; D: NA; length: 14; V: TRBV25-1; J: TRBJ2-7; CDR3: CARAWVLRVYEQYF; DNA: TGTGCCAGGGCTTGGGTTTTGAGAGTCTACGAGCAGTACTTC
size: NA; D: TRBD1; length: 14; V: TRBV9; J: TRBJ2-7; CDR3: CASSVPDRGGEQYF; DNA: TGTGCCAGCAGCGTACCGGACAGGGGAGGCGAGCAGTACTTC
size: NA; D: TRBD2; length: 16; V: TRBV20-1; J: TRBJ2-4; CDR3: CSARELAGLAKNIQYF; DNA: TGCAGTGCTAGAGAACTAGCGGGGTTAGCCAAAAACATTCAGTACTTC
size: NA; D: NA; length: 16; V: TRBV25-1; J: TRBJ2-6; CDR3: CASSEHRGQRANVLTF; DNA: TGTGCCAGCAGTGAACACCGGGGCCAGCGGGCCAACGTCCTGACTTTC
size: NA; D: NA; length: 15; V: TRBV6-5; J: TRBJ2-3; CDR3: CASSYFSGSFDTQYF; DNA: TGTGCCAGCAGTTACTTTAGTGGGAGCTTCGATACGCAGTATTTT
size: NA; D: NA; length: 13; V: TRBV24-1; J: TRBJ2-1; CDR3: CATRKGDHEAQFF; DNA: TGTGCCACCAGGAAAGGGGACCACGAGGCGCAGTTCTTC
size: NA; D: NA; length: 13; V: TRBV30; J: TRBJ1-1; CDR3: CAWTPGVRTEAFF; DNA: TGTGCCTGGACCCCAGGGGTTCGGACTGAAGCTTTCTTT
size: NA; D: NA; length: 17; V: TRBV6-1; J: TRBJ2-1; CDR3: CASSEYGKSLSYNEQFF; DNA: TGTGCCAGCAGTGAATATGGGAAAAGTCTTTCCTACAATGAGCAGTTCTTC
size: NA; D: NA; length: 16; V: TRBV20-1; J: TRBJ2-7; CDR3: CSARDPRRPENYEQYF; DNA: TGCAGTGCTAGAGATCCTCGGAGACCAGAGAACTACGAGCAGTACTTC
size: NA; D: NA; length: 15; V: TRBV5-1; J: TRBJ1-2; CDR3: CASGTGTVRELGYTF; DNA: TGCGCCAGCGGGACGGGGACGGTTCGTGAACTGGGCTACACCTTC
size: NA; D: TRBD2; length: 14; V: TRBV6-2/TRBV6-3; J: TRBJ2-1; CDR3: CASSYGLAGGPQFF; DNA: TGTGCCAGCAGTTACGGACTAGCGGGAGGGCCGCAGTTCTTC
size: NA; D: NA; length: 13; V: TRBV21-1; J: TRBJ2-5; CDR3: CASSSPGEAEQYF; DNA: TGTGCCAGCAGCTCGCCAGGGGAAGCTGAGCAGTACTTC
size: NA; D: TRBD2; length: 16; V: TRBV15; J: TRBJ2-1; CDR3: CATSSPWTSGIYEQFF; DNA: TGTGCCACCAGCAGCCCCTGGACTAGCGGGATCTATGAGCAGTTCTTC
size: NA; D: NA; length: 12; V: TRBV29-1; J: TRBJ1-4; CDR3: CSAYRRGEKLFF; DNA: TGCAGCGCTTACAGGAGAGGTGAAAAACTGTTTTTT
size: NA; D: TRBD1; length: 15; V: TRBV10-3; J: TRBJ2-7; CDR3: CAISDRQGPTWEQYF; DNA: TGTGCCATCAGCGACCGACAGGGACCAACATGGGAGCAGTACTTC
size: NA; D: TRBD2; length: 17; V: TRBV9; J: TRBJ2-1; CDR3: CASGVGTSGALYNEQFF; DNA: TGTGCCAGCGGCGTAGGGACTAGCGGGGCCCTGTACAATGAGCAGTTCTTC
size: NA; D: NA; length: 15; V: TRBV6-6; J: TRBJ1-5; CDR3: CASSSVDRPDQPQHF; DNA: TGTGCCAGCAGTTCCGTCGACAGGCCAGATCAGCCCCAGCATTTT
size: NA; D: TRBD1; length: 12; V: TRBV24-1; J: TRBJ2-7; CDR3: CATSNRGQEQYF; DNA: TGTGCCACCAGCAACAGGGGGCAAGAGCAGTACTTC
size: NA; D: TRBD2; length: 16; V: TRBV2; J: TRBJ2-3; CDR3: CASRGPSGIVADTQYF; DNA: TGTGCCAGCAGGGGGCCTAGCGGGATCGTCGCAGATACGCAGTATTTT
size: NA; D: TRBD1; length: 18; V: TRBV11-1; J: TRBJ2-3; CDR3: CASSSRGKRLGGTDTQYF; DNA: TGTGCCAGCAGCTCCAGGGGGAAGCGGCTAGGAGGAACAGATACGCAGTATTTT
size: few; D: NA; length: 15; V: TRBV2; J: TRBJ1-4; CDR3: CASSGQGATNEKLFF; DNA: TGTGCCAGCAGTGGCCAGGGAGCAACTAATGAAAAACTGTTTTTT
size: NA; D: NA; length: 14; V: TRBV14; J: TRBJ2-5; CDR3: CASSQSGLGPGQYF; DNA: TGTGCCAGCAGCCAGTCAGGGCTTGGGCCCGGGCAGTACTTC
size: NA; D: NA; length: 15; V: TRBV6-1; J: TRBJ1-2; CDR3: CASSGRTALNYGYTF; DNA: TGTGCCAGCAGTGGTAGGACAGCTCTTAACTATGGCTACACCTTC
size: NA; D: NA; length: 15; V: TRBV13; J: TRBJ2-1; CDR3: CASSPPEVSYNEQFF; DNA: TGTGCCAGCAGCCCCCCCGAGGTATCATACAATGAGCAGTTCTTC
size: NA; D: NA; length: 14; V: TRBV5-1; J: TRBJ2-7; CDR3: CAGSLDGGTDEQYF; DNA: TGCGCCGGCAGCTTGGATGGAGGGACGGACGAGCAGTACTTC
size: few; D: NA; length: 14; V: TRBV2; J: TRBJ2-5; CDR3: CASSERGRGETQYF; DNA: TGTGCCAGCAGTGAACGGGGAAGGGGAGAGACCCAGTACTTC
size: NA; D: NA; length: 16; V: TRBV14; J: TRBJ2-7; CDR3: CASSQDFAGLGSEQYF; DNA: TGTGCCAGCAGCCAAGATTTTGCAGGCTTGGGAAGCGAGCAGTACTTC
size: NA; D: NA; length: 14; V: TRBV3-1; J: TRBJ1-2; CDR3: CASSRAGAPYGYTF; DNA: TGTGCCAGCAGCCGGGCAGGGGCGCCCTATGGCTACACCTTC
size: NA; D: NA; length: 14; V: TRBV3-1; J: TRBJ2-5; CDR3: CASSAGAGGGTQYF; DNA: TGTGCCAGCAGCGCTGGGGCTGGAGGGGGGACCCAGTACTTC
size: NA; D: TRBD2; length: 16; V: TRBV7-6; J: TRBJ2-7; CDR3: CAGSSGLAGGPYEQYF; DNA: TGTGCCGGCAGCTCCGGACTAGCGGGAGGGCCCTACGAGCAGTACTTC
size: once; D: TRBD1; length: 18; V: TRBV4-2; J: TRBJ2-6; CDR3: CASSQDPRQGRVANVLTF; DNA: TGTGCCAGCAGCCAAGATCCAAGACAGGGTAGAGTGGCCAACGTCCTGACTTTC
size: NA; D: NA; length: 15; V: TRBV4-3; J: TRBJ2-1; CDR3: CASSQDRFRELEQFF; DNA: TGCGCCAGCAGCCAAGATCGGTTCCGGGAGCTTGAGCAGTTCTTC
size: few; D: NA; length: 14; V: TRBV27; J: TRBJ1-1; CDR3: CASTEFGGYTEAFF; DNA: TGTGCCAGCACTGAATTCGGGGGGTACACTGAAGCTTTCTTT
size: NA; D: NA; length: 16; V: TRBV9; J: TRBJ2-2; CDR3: CASSNQAPPIGGELFF; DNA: TGTGCCAGCTCCAACCAGGCCCCCCCGATCGGCGGGGAGCTGTTTTTT
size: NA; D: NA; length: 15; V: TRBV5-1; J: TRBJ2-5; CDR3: CASSLVPGASETQYF; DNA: TGCGCCAGCAGCTTGGTTCCGGGGGCTTCGGAGACCCAGTACTTC
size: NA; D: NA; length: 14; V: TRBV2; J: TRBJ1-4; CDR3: CASSESLPGEKLFF; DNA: TGTGCCAGCAGTGAATCTCTACCGGGGGAAAAACTGTTTTTT
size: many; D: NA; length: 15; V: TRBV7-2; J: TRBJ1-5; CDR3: CASSLGGGSNQPQHF; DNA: TGTGCCAGCAGCTTAGGGGGGGGTAGCAATCAGCCCCAGCATTTT
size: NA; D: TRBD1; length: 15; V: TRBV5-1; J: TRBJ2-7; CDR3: CASNPGTEISYEQYF; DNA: TGCGCCAGCAATCCCGGGACAGAAATTTCTTACGAGCAGTACTTC
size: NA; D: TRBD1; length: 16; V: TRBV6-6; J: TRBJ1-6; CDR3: CASSYWWGRGDSPLHF; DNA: TGTGCCAGCTCGTATTGGTGGGGCAGGGGGGATTCACCCCTCCACTTT
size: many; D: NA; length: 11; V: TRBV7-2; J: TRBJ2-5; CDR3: CASRRMETQYF; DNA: TGTGCCAGCAGGCGTATGGAGACCCAGTACTTC
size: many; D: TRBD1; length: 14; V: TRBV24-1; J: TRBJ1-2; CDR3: CATSDHGTGVGYTF; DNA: TGTGCCACCAGTGACCATGGGACAGGGGTCGGCTACACCTTC
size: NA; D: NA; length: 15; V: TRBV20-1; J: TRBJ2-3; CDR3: CSARESGDSTDTQYF; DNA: TGCAGTGCTAGAGAGTCGGGGGACAGCACAGATACGCAGTATTTT
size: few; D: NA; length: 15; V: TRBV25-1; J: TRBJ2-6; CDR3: CASSLFRSGANVLTF; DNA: TGTGCCAGCAGTCTCTTCAGGTCTGGGGCCAACGTCCTGACTTTC
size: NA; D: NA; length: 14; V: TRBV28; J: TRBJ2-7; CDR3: CASSLVGAINEQYF; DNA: TGTGCCAGCAGTTTGGTGGGGGCGATCAATGAGCAGTACTTC
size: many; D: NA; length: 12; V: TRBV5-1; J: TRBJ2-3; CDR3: CASSSGSDTQYF; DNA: TGCGCCAGCAGCTCGGGTTCAGATACGCAGTATTTT
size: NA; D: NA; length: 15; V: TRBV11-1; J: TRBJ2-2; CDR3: CASSLSYANTGELFF; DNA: TGTGCTAGCAGCCTTTCATATGCGAACACCGGGGAGCTGTTTTTT
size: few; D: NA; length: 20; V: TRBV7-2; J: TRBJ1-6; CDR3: CASSLFPGISGSSYNSPLHF; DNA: TGTGCCAGCAGCTTGTTCCCGGGAATAAGTGGGAGCTCCTATAATTCACCCCTCCACTTT